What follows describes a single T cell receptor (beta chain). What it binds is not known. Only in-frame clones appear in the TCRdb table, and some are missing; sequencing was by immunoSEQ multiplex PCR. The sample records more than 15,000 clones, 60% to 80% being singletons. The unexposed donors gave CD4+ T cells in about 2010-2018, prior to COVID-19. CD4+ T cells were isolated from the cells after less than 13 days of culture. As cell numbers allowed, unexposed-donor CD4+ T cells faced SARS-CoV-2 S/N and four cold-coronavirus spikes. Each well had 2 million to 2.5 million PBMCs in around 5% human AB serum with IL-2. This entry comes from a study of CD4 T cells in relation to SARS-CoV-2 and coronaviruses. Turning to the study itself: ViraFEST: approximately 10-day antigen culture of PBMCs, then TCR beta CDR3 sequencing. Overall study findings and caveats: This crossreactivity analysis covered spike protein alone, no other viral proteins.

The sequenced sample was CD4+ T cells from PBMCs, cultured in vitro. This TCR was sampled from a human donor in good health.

The chain's CDR3 is CATSDNRLAGGHEQYF. Written as DNA, the CDR3 is TGTGCCACCAGTGATAACCGGCTAGCGGGGGGCCACGAGCAGTACTTC. J is TRBJ2-7 and V is TRBV24-1, with 11 bases that match TRBD2. V shed 3 bases and J 5 bases; nucleotides not matched to a gene: 8. The CDR3 contains 16 residues. Germline CDR1 and CDR2: KGHDR and SFDVKD.